This TCR beta chain was retrieved from a study of T cell responses to AZD1222 COVID-19 vaccine. Findings of the study overall: Spike as a whole was targeted by vaccine-associated CD4 TCRs, dominant at 160-218 and 743-854.

Germline loops: CDR1 MNHEY, CDR2 SMNVEV (reference sequence). V was clipped by 8 bases and J by 6 bases; unmatched bases: 13. The CDR3 is 14 amino acids. Details on this clone: No antigen is known for it.

Clones were read by immunoSEQ multiplex PCR, and TCRdb kept only the in-frame ones, dropping some. The data contain roughly 80,000 clones, more than 75% of them seen just once; the ten biggest clones take up approximately 4.5%. This sample comprised peripheral blood, obtained on day 0 of MenACWY control vaccination. This sequence joins TRBV27 and TRBJ2-7; 7 bases agree with TRBD2. The TCR comes from an adult in good health. CDR3 loop: CASRREGRMGEQYF. The CDR3 nucleotides are TGTGCCAGCCGGAGGGAGGGGCGTATGGGCGAGCAGTACTTC.